This TCR beta chain was identified during a study of tumor and adjacent non-tumor tissue in lung cancer. Study-wide background: Aged about 31 to 80 years, patients included roughly ten men and five or six women with stage I to III disease. Whole-study findings and limits: Tumor repertoires had a smaller top 100 clone share than normal lung. Significantly higher TCR diversity was found in tumor than normal lung.

Trimming removed 1 base at V and 4 bases at J, with 10 bases between. The CDR3 length is 14 residues. CDR1 and CDR2 (germline): MGHRA, YSYEKL. This clonotype was seen repeatedly, ten times or more. What it binds is unknown. The library came from three nested PCR rounds adapted from ARM-PCR protocols. TCRdb used MiXCR to reprocess the multiplex PCR reads, holding one entry per CDR3 protein. The data hold 100,000 to 150,000 distinct CDR3 sequences, with 60% to 70% observed a single time. The template was RNA from unsorted bulk tissue. Donors were chemotherapy-naive, newly diagnosed lung cancer surgical patients in China, August–November 2014.

This chain connects TRBV4-1 to TRBJ1-1, with TRBD1 as a possible D gene (5 bases). This clonotype originated in a man aged 25 to 40 with non-small cell lung cancer. The sequencing sample was made of lung tumor tissue. CDR3 in DNA: TGCGCCAGCAGCCAAGTTCAGGGTTTCACTGAAGCTTTCTTT. Its translation is CASSQVQGFTEAFF.